Presented here are 16 T cell receptor beta chains from one specimen sequenced in a study of read filtering for tumor transcriptome and immune sequencing. The library was built from roughly 400 ng RNA with molecular barcoded adaptors for alpha/delta and beta/gamma chains. TCRdb redid the calling of the reads with MiXCR, one entry per CDR3 protein. Of around 130,000 distinct CDR3 sequences detected, less than 15% appear once; the ten largest clones hold 6.5% to 9%. The sequenced material came from a population of CD138-negative cells sorted from bone marrow. These receptors came from a donor at least 40 years old with multiple myeloma.

This clonotype was counted many times. The V and J genes are TRBV24-1 and TRBJ2-1, with TRBD2 identical over 14 bases. Unmatched junction bases numbered 3, after V lost 3 bases and J lost 12 bases. CDR1 is KGHDR and CDR2 is SFDVKD in the germline V gene. The CDR3 sequence is 14 residues long. CDR3 DNA: TGTGCCACCAGTGATCGCGGACTAGCGGGAGGGCAGTTCTTC. Translation gives CATSDRGLAGGQFF.

The chain has TRBV29-1 and TRBJ2-3; D is ambiguous. Germline V gene sequence: CDR1 SQVTM, CDR2 ANQGSEA. V lost 6 bases and J lost 2, with 12 bases in between. There are 13 residues in the CDR3. The CDR3 DNA reads as TGCAGCGTGAGGCGTCTGATCACAGATACGCAGTATTTT. It codes for CSVRRLITDTQYF.

The chain combines TRBV12-3 or TRBV12-4 with TRBJ2-2; 13 positions match TRBD2. Trimming removed 4 bases from V and 6 bases from J; junction bases left unmatched: 8. This CDR3 comprises 17 residues. The DNA for the CDR3 is TGTGCCAGCAGTTCGTGGACTAGCGGGAGTCTCTCCGGGGAGCTGTTTTTT. Translating it yields CASSSWTSGSLSGELFF.

This clonotype has ten or more counts. The chain uses TRBV29-1 and TRBJ1-1, with D possibly TRBD1 on 5 matching bases. Trimming stripped 5 bases from V and 11 bases from J, with 6 bases between. Germline loops: CDR1 SQVTM, CDR2 ANQGSEA. The CDR3 covers 8 residues. CDR3 in amino acids: CSVPGAFF. The CDR3 nucleotides read TGCAGCGTTCCAGGGGCTTTCTTT. Supplemented by reference TRBV29-1 and TRBJ1-1, the full variable domain reads SAVISQKPSRDICQRGTSLTIQCQVDSQVTMMFWYRQQPGQSLTLIATANQGSEATYESGFVIDKFPISRPNLTFSTLTVSNMSPEDSSIYLCSVPGAFFGQGTRLTVV.

This clonotype was seen at least ten times. The chain is built from TRBV14 and TRBJ2-5; 12 bases align to TRBD2. The germline V gene encodes CDR1 SGHDN and CDR2 FVKESK. The CDR3 is 15 residues long. J lost 5 bases, V lost 2 bases, and 3 bases had no gene match. The CDR3 coding sequence is TGTGCCAGCAGCCAACTAGCGGGAGGGTCGGAGACCCAGTACTTC. Translating it yields CASSQLAGGSETQYF.

As for this clonotype: This could be a read error, since a much larger clone is one nucleotide away. As the CDR3 is not closed by the conserved phenylalanine or tryptophan, this likely results from a read error. CDR3 DNA sequence: TGTGCCATCAGTTTCGGAACCGACAGACCCCAGCATTCT. As protein: CAISFGTDRPQHS. V gene TRBV10-3 combines with J gene TRBJ1-5, with a weak D call TRBD1 (5 bases). Germline CDR1 reads ENHRY; CDR2 reads SYGVKD. The CDR3 totals 13 residues. V lost 5 bases and J lost 10, with 15 bases in between.

This clonotype appeared many times. The chain is built from TRBV27 and TRBJ1-6; D not resolved. Germline V gene data show CDR1 as MNHEY and CDR2 as SMNVEV (reference sequence). The CDR3 spans 15 residues. V gave up 2 bases and J gave up 7 bases, with 12 bases separating them. Here the CDR3 reads CASSLGVTPNSPLHF. CDR3 sequence (DNA): TGTGCCAGCAGTTTAGGCGTAACCCCCAATTCACCCCTCCACTTT.

This clonotype occurred many times. The chain employs TRBV24-1 and TRBJ2-1; no reliable D call. V was pared by 6 bases and J by 3 bases, with 14 bases between. CDR3 length equals 15 residues. The V gene's germline CDR1 is KGHDR and CDR2 SFDVKD. This chain's CDR3 is CATSKTRGDYNEQFF. For the CDR3, the DNA is TGTGCCACCAGTAAAACGCGAGGAGACTACAATGAGCAGTTCTTC.

This clonotype was seen many times. The genes are TRBV27 and TRBJ2-1; TRBD2 matches 11 bases. The CDR3 runs to 17 residues. The germline gives CDR1 MNHEY, CDR2 SMNVEV (reference sequence). Trimming cost V 3 bases and J 10 bases; bases outside gene matches: 14. The chain's CDR3 is CASSFPSIAGGPSEQFF. As DNA, the CDR3 is TGTGCCAGCAGTTTCCCTAGCATAGCGGGAGGGCCTAGCGAGCAGTTCTTC.

This clonotype was observed at least ten times. This rearrangement joins TRBV27 to TRBJ2-7; TRBD2 might be the D (6 bases). Trimming removed 6 bases at V and 4 bases at J, with 22 bases between. CDR1 and CDR2 from the germline V gene are MNHEY and SMNVEV (reference sequence). This CDR3 comprises 16 residues. The CDR3 sequence: CASSALRLSGGYEQYF. CDR3 in DNA: TGTGCCAGCAGCGCGCTCAGACTTAGCGGAGGGTACGAGCAGTACTTC.

This clonotype was observed a handful of times. This may be a read error: a much more frequent sequence differs by one nucleotide. The V call is TRBV7-8, the J call TRBJ1-5, with a weak D call TRBD1 (5 bases). The CDR3 loop spans 13 amino acids. V lost 5 bases and J 6 bases, leaving 11 bases between the germline ends. Germline CDR1 and CDR2: SGHVS and FQNEAQ. The CDR3 protein is CASSIDSAQPQHF. The CDR3 nucleotides read TGTGCCAGCAGCATAGACAGCGCTCAGCCCCAGCATTTT.

In its sample, this clonotype was seen many times. J is TRBJ2-1 and V is TRBV20-1, with 7 bases lining up with TRBD1. The CDR3 length is 12 residues. The V and J ends lost 6 bases and 12 bases, in that order; junction bases with no gene match: 11. CDR1 is DFQATT, CDR2 SNEGSKA, per germline (reference sequence). The CDR3 reads CSATGQSFWQFF. The DNA for the CDR3 is TGCAGTGCAACGGGACAGTCTTTTTGGCAGTTCTTC.

This clonotype was observed many times. The chain carries TRBV6-5 and TRBJ2-1; TRBD2 matches at 8 bases. V gave up 5 bases and J gave up 5 bases; unmatched junction bases: 17. The CDR3 loop spans 18 amino acids. CDR1 and CDR2 from the germline V gene are MNHEY and SVGAGI. The CDR3 is CASSPLGSGLVAHNEQFF. The CDR3 DNA follows: TGTGCCAGCAGTCCTCTCGGGTCGGGACTAGTCGCCCACAATGAGCAGTTCTTC.

This clonotype came up many times. The V call is TRBV24-1, the J call TRBJ2-5; the D gene is possibly TRBD2 (6 bases). Germline V gene sequence: CDR1 KGHDR, CDR2 SFDVKD. Trimming left V 4 bases short and J 4 bases short, with 9 bases between. The CDR3 has 13 amino acids. The CDR3 here is CATSEDYGETQYF. CDR3 DNA: TGTGCCACCAGTGAGGACTACGGAGAGACCCAGTACTTC.

The count of this clonotype is one. The chain is built from TRBV14 and TRBJ2-1; D not resolved. This CDR3 has 13 residues. Germline V gene data show CDR1 as SGHDN and CDR2 as FVKESK. V lost 1 base and J 13 bases, leaving 14 bases between the germline ends. CDR3 residues: CASSQVRSQDQFF. CDR3 nucleotide sequence: TGTGCCAGCAGCCAAGTCAGGTCGCAGGATCAGTTCTTC.

Many counts were recorded for this clonotype. DNA for the CDR3: TGTGCCAGCAGTGTACTAGCGACTAGCACAGATACGCAGTATTTT. Its translation: CASSVLATSTDTQYF. The V call is TRBV6-5, the J call TRBJ2-3; 7 positions agree with TRBD2. This CDR3 region has 15 residues. With V trimmed by 5 bases and J by 0 bases, 5 bases remained unmatched. Germline lookup yields CDR1 MNHEY and CDR2 SVGAGI.